Listed below are T cell receptor beta chains from one sample, sequenced in a study of cytomegalovirus exposure and HLA in healthy donors. Profiled with immunoSEQ multiplex PCR; TCRdb holds only in-frame clones, not every one. The repertoire has around 160,000 clones, 60% to 85% of them found once; the top ten carry about 6.7%. Sequencing used PBMCs. The receptor set was obtained from a woman aged 40 to 50 in good health and CMV-seropositive. Both conserved end residues are part of each CDR3. A D gene is named only where the DNA matches it firmly. Some rows have no size entry. The others give once, few or many, or a class for an expanded clone.

V gene	clone size	CDR3 length	J gene	D gene	CDR3 DNA	CDR3 protein
TRBV15	.	15	TRBJ2-1	TRBD2	TGTGCCACCAACGCGGGACTAGGACAATACAATGAGCAGTTCTTC	CATNAGLGQYNEQFF
TRBV5-4	.	13	TRBJ1-2	.	TGTGCCAGCAGCTTGAGGCCAGGCGATGGCTACACCTTC	CASSLRPGDGYTF
TRBV5-5	once	13	TRBJ2-1	.	TGTGCCAGCAGCTTGCTCAGGGTGGATGAGCAGTTCTTC	CASSLLRVDEQFF
TRBV4-1	few	15	TRBJ1-2	TRBD1	TGCGCCAGCAGCCAGGAGAGACAGGGTTGGTATGGCTACACCTTC	CASSQERQGWYGYTF
TRBV19	once	12	TRBJ1-1	.	TGTGCCAGTAGTACTAGGATGGCTGAAGCTTTCTTT	CASSTRMAEAFF
TRBV9	.	16	TRBJ2-3	TRBD2	TGTGCCAGCAGCGTAGGACTAGCGGGTGGCACAGATACGCAGTATTTT	CASSVGLAGGTDTQYF
TRBV5-1	.	15	TRBJ2-3	TRBD2	TGCGCCAGCAGCTTGGCGGGAGGGGAGACAGATACGCAGTATTTT	CASSLAGGETDTQYF
TRBV19	.	15	TRBJ1-3	TRBD1	TGTGCCAGTAGTACCGGGACAGGCTCTGGAAACACCATATATTTT	CASSTGTGSGNTIYF
TRBV25-1	.	16	TRBJ2-5	.	TGTGCCAGCACCAACATAGCCCGGGGGGCCGGGGAGACCCAGTACTTC	CASTNIARGAGETQYF
TRBV27	.	12	TRBJ1-4	.	TGTGCCAGCAGTTTAAGGGGTGAAAAACTGTTTTTT	CASSLRGEKLFF
TRBV23-1	.	15	TRBJ1-2	TRBD1	TGCGCCAGCAGTCAATTAGCACAGGGGGCGTCTGGCTACACCTTC	CASSQLAQGASGYTF
TRBV25-1	.	16	TRBJ2-3	TRBD2	TGTGCCAGCAGTGAAACTACCGGGGGGGGCACAGATACGCAGTATTTT	CASSETTGGGTDTQYF
TRBV15	once	16	TRBJ2-2	TRBD1	TGTGCCACCAGCAGAACAGGGGGCTGGGACACCGGGGAGCTGTTTTTT	CATSRTGGWDTGELFF
TRBV9	.	14	TRBJ1-1	.	TGTGCCAGCAGCTCCGGACAGCCGAACACTGAAGCTTTCTTT	CASSSGQPNTEAFF
TRBV5-6	.	15	TRBJ1-1	TRBD1	TGTGCCAGCAGCGGGGACAGGGCGGTTAACACTGAAGCTTTCTTT	CASSGDRAVNTEAFF
TRBV6-5	.	15	TRBJ2-7	TRBD2	TGTGCCAGCAGTTACTTAGCGGGTCGCTCCTACGAGCAGTACTTC	CASSYLAGRSYEQYF
TRBV5-1	.	17	TRBJ1-6	.	TGCGCCAGCAGCTTGGTGCCTGGGCAGGGGTATAATTCACCCCTCCACTTT	CASSLVPGQGYNSPLHF
TRBV5-1	.	14	TRBJ1-1	.	TGCGCCAGCACCCCTCCAGGGTTGGGAACTGAAGCTTTCTTT	CASTPPGLGTEAFF
TRBV19	.	15	TRBJ2-1	TRBD2	TGTGCCAGTAGTCTAGCGGGGAGCTCCTACAATGAGCAGTTCTTC	CASSLAGSSYNEQFF
TRBV7-6	.	14	TRBJ2-3	.	TGTGCCAGCAGCTCCTGGGAGGGGGCAGATACGCAGTATTTT	CASSSWEGADTQYF
TRBV19	.	14	TRBJ1-1	TRBD1	TGTGCCAGTAGTTCCACAGGGGCCGGCACTGAAGCTTTCTTT	CASSSTGAGTEAFF
TRBV7-2	.	14	TRBJ2-1	.	TGTGCCAGCAGCCAAGGGCGCGGGGCTAATGAGCAGTTCTTC	CASSQGRGANEQFF
TRBV11-2	once	13	TRBJ2-5	TRBD2	TGTGCCAGCAGCCGTAGCGGGGTGGAGACCCAGTACTTC	CASSRSGVETQYF
TRBV7-9	.	19	TRBJ2-3	TRBD2	TGTGCCAGCAGCTTAGATCCTAGGGGGACTAGCGGGGACACAGATACGCAGTATTTT	CASSLDPRGTSGDTDTQYF
TRBV19	.	13	TRBJ2-3	.	TGTGCCAGTAGGCCCCAGGGAGGAGATACGCAGTATTTT	CASRPQGGDTQYF
TRBV27	.	13	TRBJ2-1	.	TGTGCCAGCAGTTCGACCAGGGGCAATGAGCAGTTCTTC	CASSSTRGNEQFF
TRBV5-1	.	15	TRBJ1-2	TRBD1	TGCGCCAGCAGCTTGGAAGGGACAGGGCCCTATGGCTACACCTTC	CASSLEGTGPYGYTF
TRBV2	.	15	TRBJ2-7	.	TGTGCCAGCGCAAGTCTGGGGGACATCTCCTACGAGCAGTACTTC	CASASLGDISYEQYF
TRBV19	.	11	TRBJ2-2	.	TGTGCCAGTAGTCTTATGGGGGAGCTGTTTTTT	CASSLMGELFF
TRBV28	.	13	TRBJ1-1	.	TGTGCCAGCAGAACGACCACCGGGGGGCAAGCTTTCTTT	CASRTTTGGQAFF
TRBV30	.	12	TRBJ1-2	.	TGTGCCTGGAGGTACCAGAACTATGGCTACACCTTC	CAWRYQNYGYTF
TRBV19	few	14	TRBJ1-2	TRBD1	TGTGCCAGTGCGACAGGGCCTGATAACTATGGCTACACCTTC	CASATGPDNYGYTF
TRBV4-1	once	17	TRBJ2-1	TRBD2	TGCGCCAGCAGCCAAGAAGGTAGTCTAGCGGTCTACAATGAGCAGTTCTTC	CASSQEGSLAVYNEQFF
TRBV5-1	.	15	TRBJ1-2	.	TGCGCCAGCAGCAGATGGACGGCCGGGGAAGGTGGCTACACCTTC	CASSRWTAGEGGYTF
TRBV2	.	14	TRBJ2-7	TRBD1	TGTGCCAGCAGGTTGACAGGGTGGTCCTACGAGCAGTACTTC	CASRLTGWSYEQYF
TRBV19	once	16	TRBJ2-7	TRBD1	TGTGCCTCCATAGGACAGGCTTTCTGGGACTCCTACGAGCAGTACTTC	CASIGQAFWDSYEQYF
TRBV5-1	.	16	TRBJ2-1	TRBD2	TGCGCCAGCAGCGGGGAGACTAGCGGGGGGCAAAATGAGCAGTTCTTC	CASSGETSGGQNEQFF
TRBV15	.	13	TRBJ2-1	TRBD1	TGTGCCACCAGCGGGACAGCTAACAATGAGCAGTTCTTC	CATSGTANNEQFF
TRBV5-6	.	16	TRBJ2-5	TRBD1	TGTGCCAGCAGCCTGACAGGGGGTATGCTAAGAGAGACCCAGTACTTC	CASSLTGGMLRETQYF
TRBV23-1	.	17	TRBJ2-4	TRBD1	TGCGCCAGCAGTCATGCCGACAGGGGAGAGGCCAAAAACATTCAGTACTTC	CASSHADRGEAKNIQYF
TRBV18	.	13	TRBJ2-1	.	TGTGCCAGCTCGACCGACAGCCAAAATGAGCAGTTCTTC	CASSTDSQNEQFF
TRBV30	few	16	TRBJ2-1	.	TGTGCCTGGACCCCACGACAAAAACTAGTAGCAAGAGAGCAGTTCTTC	CAWTPRQKLVAREQFF
TRBV7-6	.	14	TRBJ2-7	TRBD1	TGTGCCAGCAGCTTAGCGACAGGGGGCTCCGAGCAGTACTTC	CASSLATGGSEQYF
TRBV10-2	.	15	TRBJ2-3	TRBD2	TGCGCCACCTCCGCCTTAGCGGGGTCGGGAGATACGCAGTATTTT	CATSALAGSGDTQYF
TRBV5-4	.	15	TRBJ2-7	TRBD1	TGTGCCAGCAGCTTGTTCGGACAGGGGATCTACGAGCAGTACTTC	CASSLFGQGIYEQYF
TRBV9	.	14	TRBJ2-7	.	TGTGCCAGCAGCCCGACAGACGGTTCCTACGAGCAGTACTTC	CASSPTDGSYEQYF
TRBV9	.	15	TRBJ2-2	TRBD1	TGTGCCAGCAGCGTGACCGACAGGGGGTCCGGGGAGCTGTTTTTT	CASSVTDRGSGELFF
TRBV6-1	.	13	TRBJ2-2	.	TGTGCCAGCCTCCTATTATATGGCGGGGAGCTGTTTTTT	CASLLLYGGELFF
TRBV6-5	.	14	TRBJ1-1	.	TGTGCCAGCAGTGAATTCCCTGGGCTTACCGACATCTTCTTT	CASSEFPGLTDIFF